This T cell receptor beta chain was sequenced for a study of shared T cell receptors in the human thymus. The V end lost 3 bases, the J end lost 4 bases, and 13 bases lay between the germline ends. Germline lookup yields CDR1 SGDLS and CDR2 YYNGEE. The CDR3 has 14 residues. Produced via immunoSEQ multiplex PCR; TCRdb's table is partial and in-frame only. This sample has about 400,000 clones; about 95% occur once, and the top ten carry roughly 0.02%. This chain links TRBV9 with TRBJ1-2; weak D call: TRBD1 (5 bases). The sequencing sample was made of thymocytes. The source is a human donor. CDR3 region: CASSAMGQSYGYTF. The CDR3 DNA reads TGTGCCAGCAGCGCCATGGGGCAGAGCTATGGCTACACCTTC.